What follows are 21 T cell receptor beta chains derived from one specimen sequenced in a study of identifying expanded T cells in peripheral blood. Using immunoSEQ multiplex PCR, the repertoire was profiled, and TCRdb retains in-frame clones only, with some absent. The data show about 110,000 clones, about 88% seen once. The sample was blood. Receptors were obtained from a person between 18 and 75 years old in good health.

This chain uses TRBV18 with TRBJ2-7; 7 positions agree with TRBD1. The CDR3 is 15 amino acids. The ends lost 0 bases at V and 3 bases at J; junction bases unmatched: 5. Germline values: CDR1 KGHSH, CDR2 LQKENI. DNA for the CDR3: TGTGCCAGCTCACCACCGTCGGGACAGTTCTACGAGCAGTACTTC. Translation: CASSPPSGQFYEQYF.

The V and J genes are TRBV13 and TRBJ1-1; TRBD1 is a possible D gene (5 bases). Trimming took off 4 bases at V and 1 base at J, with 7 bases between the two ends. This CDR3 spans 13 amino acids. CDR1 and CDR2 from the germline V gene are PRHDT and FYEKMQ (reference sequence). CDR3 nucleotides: TGTGCCAGCAGCTCGACAGAGAACACTGAAGCTTTCTTT. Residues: CASSSTENTEAFF. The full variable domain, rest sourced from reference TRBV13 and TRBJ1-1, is AAGVIQSPRHLIKEKRETATLKCYPIPRHDTVYWYQQGPGQDPQFLISFYEKMQSDKGSIPDRFSAQQFSDYHSELNMSSLELGDSALYFCASSSTENTEAFFGQGTRLTVV.

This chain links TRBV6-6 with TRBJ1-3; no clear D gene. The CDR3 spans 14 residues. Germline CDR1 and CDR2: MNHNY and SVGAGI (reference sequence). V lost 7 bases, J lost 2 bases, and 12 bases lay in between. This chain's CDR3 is CASKLGVAGNTIYF. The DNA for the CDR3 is TGTGCCAGCAAGCTAGGCGTAGCTGGAAACACCATATATTTT.

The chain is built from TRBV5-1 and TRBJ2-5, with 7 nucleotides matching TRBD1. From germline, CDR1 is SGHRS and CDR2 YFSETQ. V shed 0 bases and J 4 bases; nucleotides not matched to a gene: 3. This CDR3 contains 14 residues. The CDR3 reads CASSLVSGGETQYF. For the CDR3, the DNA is TGCGCCAGCAGCTTGGTATCAGGGGGAGAGACCCAGTACTTC.

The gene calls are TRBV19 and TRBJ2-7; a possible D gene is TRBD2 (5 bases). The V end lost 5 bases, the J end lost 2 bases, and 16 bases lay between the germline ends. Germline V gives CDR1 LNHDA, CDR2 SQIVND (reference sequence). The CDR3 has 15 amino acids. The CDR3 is CASSADFRGPYEQYF. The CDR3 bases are TGTGCCAGTAGTGCGGACTTCCGAGGACCCTACGAGCAGTACTTC.

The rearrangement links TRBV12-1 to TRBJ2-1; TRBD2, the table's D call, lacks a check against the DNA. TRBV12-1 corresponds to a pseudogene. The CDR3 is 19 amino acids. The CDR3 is CASSRGLAGVSPLYNEQFF. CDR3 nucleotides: TGTGCCAGCAGCAGGGGACTAGCGGGAGTTTCCCCCCTTTACAATGAGCAGTTCTTC.

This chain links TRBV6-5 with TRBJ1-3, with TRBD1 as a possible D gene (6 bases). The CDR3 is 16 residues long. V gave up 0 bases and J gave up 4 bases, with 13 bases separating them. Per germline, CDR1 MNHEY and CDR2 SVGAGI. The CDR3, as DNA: TGTGCCAGCAGTTACTCGAGGCCCGGGGGCGGAAACACCATATATTTT. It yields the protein CASSYSRPGGGNTIYF.

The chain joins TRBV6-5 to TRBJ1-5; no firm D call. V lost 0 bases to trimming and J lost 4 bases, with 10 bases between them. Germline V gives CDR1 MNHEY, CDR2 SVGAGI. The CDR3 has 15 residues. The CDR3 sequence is CASSYSNNINQPQHF. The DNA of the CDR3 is TGTGCCAGCAGTTACTCGAATAACATAAATCAGCCCCAGCATTTT.

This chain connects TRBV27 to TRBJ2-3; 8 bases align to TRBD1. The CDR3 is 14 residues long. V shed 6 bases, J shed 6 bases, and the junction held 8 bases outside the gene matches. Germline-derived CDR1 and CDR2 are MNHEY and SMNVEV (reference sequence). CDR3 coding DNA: TGTGCCAGCAGAATGACAGGGGCTGGGGATACGCAGTATTTT. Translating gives CASRMTGAGDTQYF.

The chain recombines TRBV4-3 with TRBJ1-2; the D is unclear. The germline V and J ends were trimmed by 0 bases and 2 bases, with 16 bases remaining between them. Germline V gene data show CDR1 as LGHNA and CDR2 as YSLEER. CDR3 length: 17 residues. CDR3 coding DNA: TGCGCCAGCAGCCAAGAGACGGCCCGCCGATCCAACTATGGCTACACCTTC. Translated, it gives CASSQETARRSNYGYTF.

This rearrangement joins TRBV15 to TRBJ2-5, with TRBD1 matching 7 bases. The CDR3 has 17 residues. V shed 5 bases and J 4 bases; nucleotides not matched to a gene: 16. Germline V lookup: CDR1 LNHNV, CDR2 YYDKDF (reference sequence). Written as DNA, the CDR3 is TGTGCCACCAGCCGTGACGATGCAGGGGGATCAGCAGAGACCCAGTACTTC. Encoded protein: CATSRDDAGGSAETQYF. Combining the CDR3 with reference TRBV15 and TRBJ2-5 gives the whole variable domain DAMVIQNPRYQVTQFGKPVTLSCSQTLNHNVMYWYQQKSSQAPKLLFHYYDKDFNNEADTPDNFQSRRPNTSFCFLDIRSPGLGDTAMYLCATSRDDAGGSAETQYFGPGTRLLVL.

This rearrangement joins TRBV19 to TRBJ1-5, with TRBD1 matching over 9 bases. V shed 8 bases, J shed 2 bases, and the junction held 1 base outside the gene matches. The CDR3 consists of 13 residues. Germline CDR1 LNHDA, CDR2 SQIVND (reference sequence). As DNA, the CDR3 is TGTGCCAGTTGGACAGGGGGCAATCAGCCCCAGCATTTT. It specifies CASWTGGNQPQHF.

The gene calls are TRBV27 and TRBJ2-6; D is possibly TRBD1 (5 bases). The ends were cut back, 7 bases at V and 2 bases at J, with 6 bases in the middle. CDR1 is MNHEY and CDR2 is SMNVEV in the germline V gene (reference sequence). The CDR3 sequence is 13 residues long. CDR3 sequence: CASKGTGANVLTF. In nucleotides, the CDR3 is TGTGCCAGCAAGGGGACTGGGGCCAACGTCCTGACTTTC.

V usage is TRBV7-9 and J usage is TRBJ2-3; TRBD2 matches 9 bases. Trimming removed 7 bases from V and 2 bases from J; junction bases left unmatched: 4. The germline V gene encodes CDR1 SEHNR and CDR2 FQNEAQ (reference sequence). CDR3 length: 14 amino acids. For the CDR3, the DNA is TGTGCCAGCATCCTAGCGGGAAACACAGATACGCAGTATTTT. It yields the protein CASILAGNTDTQYF.

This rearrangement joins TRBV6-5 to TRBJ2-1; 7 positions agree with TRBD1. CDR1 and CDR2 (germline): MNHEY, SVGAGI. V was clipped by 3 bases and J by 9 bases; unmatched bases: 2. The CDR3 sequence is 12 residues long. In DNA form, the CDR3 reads TGTGCCAGCAGTTATAGGGGGCTTGAGCAGTTCTTC. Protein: CASSYRGLEQFF.

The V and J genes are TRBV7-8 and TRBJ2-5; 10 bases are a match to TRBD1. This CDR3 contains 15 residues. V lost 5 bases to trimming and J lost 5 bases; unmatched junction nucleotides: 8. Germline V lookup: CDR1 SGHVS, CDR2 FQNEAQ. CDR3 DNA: TGTGCCAGCAGCCCCGACAGGGGGCGTTGGGAGACCCAGTACTTC. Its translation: CASSPDRGRWETQYF.

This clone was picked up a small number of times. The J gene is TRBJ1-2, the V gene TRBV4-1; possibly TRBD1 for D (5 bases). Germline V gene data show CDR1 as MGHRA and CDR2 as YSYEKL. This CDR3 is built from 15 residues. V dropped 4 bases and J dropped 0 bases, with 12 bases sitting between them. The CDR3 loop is CASSPGTQANYGYTF. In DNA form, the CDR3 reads TGCGCCAGCAGCCCCGGGACGCAAGCTAACTATGGCTACACCTTC.

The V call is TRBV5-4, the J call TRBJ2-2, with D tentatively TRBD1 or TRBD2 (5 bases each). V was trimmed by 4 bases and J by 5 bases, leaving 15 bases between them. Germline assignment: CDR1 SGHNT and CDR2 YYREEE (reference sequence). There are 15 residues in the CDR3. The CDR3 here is CASSLRPEGTGELFF. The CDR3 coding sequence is TGTGCCAGCAGCCTACGACCTGAGGGGACCGGGGAGCTGTTTTTT.

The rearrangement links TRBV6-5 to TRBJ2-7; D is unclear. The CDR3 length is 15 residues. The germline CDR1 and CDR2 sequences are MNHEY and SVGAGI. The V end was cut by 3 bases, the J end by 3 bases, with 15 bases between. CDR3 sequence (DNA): TGTGCCAGCAGTTATGGCAGCCTGGTCCTCTACGAGCAGTACTTC. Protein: CASSYGSLVLYEQYF.

This chain's CDR3 is CASSPSGLQQRYGYTF. In DNA, the CDR3 is TGCGCCAGCAGCCCGTCGGGCCTCCAGCAGCGCTATGGCTACACCTTC. This rearrangement joins TRBV5-1 to TRBJ1-2; no clear D gene. Trimming cost V 4 bases and J 4 bases, with 20 bases left between them. Per the germline V gene, CDR1 is SGHRS and CDR2 is YFSETQ. CDR3 length: 16 amino acids.

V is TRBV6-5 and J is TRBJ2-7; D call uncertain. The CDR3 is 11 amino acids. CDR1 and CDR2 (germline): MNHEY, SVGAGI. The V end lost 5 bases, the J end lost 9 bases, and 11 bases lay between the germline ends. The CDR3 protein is CASSEISRQYF. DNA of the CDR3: TGTGCCAGCAGTGAAATCAGTAGGCAGTACTTC.